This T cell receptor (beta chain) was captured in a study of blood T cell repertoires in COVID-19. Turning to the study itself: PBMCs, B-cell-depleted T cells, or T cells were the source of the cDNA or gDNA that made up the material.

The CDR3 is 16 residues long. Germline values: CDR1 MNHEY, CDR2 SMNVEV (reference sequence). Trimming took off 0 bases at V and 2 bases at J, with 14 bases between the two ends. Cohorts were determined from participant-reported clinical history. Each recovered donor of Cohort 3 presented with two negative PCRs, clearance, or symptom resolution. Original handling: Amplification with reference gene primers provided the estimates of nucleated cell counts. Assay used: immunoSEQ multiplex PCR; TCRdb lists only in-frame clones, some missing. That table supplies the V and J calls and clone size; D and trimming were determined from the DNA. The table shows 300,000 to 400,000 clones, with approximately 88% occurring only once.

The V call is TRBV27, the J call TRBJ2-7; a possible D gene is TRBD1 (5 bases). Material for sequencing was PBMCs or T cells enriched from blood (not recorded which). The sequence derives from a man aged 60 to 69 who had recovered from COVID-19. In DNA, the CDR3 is TGTGCCAGCAGTTTATCGAAAGGACACGAGACCTACGAGCAGTACTTC. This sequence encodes CASSLSKGHETYEQYF.